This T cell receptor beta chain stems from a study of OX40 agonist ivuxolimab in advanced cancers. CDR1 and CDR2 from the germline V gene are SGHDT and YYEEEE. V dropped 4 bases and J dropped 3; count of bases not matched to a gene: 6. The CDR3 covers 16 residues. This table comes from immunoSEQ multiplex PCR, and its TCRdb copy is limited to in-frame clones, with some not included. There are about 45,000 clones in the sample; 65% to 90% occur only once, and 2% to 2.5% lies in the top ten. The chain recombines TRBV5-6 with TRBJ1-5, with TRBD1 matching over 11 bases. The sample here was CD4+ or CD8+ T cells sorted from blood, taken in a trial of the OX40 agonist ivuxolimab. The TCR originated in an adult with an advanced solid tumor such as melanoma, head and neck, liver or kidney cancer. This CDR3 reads CASSATGQGVNQPQHF. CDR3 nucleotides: TGTGCCAGCAGCGCTACGGGACAGGGGGTCAATCAGCCCCAGCATTTT.